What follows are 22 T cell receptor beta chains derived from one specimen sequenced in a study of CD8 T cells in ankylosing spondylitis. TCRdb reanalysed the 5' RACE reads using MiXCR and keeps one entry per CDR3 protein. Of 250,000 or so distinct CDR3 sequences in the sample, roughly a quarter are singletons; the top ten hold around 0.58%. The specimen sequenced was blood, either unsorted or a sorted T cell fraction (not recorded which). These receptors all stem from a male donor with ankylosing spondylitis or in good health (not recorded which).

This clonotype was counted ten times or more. In DNA form, the CDR3 reads TGTGCCAGCAGTCCTCCTGGGAGTCGGTTCAATGAGCAGTTCTTC. Protein: CASSPPGSRFNEQFF. The chain recombines TRBV12-3 or TRBV12-4 with TRBJ2-1, with D tentatively TRBD2 (5 bases). The CDR3 has 15 amino acids. Trimming took off 5 bases at V and 6 bases at J, with 17 bases between the two ends.

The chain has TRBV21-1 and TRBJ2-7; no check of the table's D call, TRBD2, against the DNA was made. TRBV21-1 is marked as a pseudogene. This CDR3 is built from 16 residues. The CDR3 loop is CASSRGEGSVVYEQYF. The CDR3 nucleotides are TGTGCCAGCAGCCGCGGCGAGGGCTCTGTGGTCTACGAGCAGTACTTC.

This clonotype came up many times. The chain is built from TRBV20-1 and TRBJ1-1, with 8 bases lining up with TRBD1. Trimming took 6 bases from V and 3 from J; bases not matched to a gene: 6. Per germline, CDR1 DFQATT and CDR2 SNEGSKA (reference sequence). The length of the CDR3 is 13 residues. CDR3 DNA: TGCAGTGCCCCGAGACAGGGGTACACTGAAGCTTTCTTT. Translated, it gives CSAPRQGYTEAFF.

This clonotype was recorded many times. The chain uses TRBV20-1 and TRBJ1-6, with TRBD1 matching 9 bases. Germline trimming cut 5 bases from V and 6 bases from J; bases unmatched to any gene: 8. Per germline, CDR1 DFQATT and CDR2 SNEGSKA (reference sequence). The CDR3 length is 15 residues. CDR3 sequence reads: CSAPNRQGGNSPLHF. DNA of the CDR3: TGCAGTGCTCCCAATAGACAGGGGGGTAATTCACCCCTCCACTTT.

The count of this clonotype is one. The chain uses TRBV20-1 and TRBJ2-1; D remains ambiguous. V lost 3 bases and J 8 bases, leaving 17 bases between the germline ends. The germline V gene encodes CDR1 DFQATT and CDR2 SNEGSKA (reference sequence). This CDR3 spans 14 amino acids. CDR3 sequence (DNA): TGCAGTGCTAGTCGCCGGGTCCAGCTTTATGAGCAGTTCTTC. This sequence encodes CSASRRVQLYEQFF.

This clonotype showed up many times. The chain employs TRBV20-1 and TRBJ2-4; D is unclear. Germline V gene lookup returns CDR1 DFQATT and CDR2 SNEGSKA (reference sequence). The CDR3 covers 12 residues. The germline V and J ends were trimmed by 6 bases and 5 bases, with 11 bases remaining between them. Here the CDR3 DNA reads TGCAGTGCGTCGCGGCTTGAAAACATTCAGTACTTC. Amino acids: CSASRLENIQYF.

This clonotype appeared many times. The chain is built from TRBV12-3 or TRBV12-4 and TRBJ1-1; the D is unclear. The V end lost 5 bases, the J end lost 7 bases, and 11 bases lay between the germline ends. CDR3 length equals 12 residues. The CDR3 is CASSPSANEAFF. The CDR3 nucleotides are TGTGCCAGCAGTCCCTCCGCCAATGAAGCTTTCTTT.

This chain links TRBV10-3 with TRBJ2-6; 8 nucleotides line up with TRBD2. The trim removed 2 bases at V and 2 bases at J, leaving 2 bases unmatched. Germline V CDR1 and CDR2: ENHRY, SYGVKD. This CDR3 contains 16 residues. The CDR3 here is CAISERGGTGANVLTF. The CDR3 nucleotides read TGTGCCATCAGTGAGCGCGGGGGGACTGGGGCCAACGTCCTGACTTTC.

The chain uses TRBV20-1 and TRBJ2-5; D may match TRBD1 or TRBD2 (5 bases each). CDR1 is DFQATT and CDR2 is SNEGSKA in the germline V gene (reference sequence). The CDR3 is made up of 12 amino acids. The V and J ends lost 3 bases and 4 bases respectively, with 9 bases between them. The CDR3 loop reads CSASRGTETQYF. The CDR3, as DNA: TGCAGTGCTAGTCGAGGGACAGAGACCCAGTACTTC.

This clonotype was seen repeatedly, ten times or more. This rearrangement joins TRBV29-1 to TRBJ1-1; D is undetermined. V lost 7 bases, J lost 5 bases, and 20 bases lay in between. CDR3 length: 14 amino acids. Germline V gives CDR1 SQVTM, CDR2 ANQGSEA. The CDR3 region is CSAGEGGYGTEAFF. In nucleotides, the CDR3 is TGCAGCGCCGGGGAGGGAGGGTATGGAACTGAAGCTTTCTTT.

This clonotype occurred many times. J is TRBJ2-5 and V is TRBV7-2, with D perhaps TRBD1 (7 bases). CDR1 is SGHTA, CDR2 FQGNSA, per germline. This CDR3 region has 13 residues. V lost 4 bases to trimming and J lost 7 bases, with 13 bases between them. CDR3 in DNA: TGTGCCAGCAGCTCTTACAGGGGAGGGACCCAGTACTTC. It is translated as CASSSYRGGTQYF.

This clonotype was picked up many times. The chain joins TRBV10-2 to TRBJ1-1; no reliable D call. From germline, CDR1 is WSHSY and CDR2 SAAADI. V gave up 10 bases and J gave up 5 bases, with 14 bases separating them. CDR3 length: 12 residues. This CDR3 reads CATLGGLTEAFF. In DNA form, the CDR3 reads TGCGCCACCCTGGGCGGGTTGACTGAAGCTTTCTTT.

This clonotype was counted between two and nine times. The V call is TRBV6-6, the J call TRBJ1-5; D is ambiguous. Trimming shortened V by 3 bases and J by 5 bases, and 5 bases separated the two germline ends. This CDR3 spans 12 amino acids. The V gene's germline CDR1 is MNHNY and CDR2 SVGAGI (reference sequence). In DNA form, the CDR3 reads TGTGCCAGCAGTTATTCCGATCAGCCCCAGCATTTT. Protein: CASSYSDQPQHF.

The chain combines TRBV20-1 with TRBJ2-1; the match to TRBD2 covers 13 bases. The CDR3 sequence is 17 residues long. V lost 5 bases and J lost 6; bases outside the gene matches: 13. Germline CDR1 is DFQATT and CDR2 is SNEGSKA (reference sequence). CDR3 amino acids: CSAPWTSGGRRGNEQFF. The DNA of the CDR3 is TGCAGTGCTCCGTGGACTAGCGGGGGTCGCCGGGGCAATGAGCAGTTCTTC.

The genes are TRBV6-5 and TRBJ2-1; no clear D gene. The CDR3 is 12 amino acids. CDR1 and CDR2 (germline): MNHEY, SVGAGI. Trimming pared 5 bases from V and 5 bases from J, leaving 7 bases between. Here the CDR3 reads CASSRRHNEQFF. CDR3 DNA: TGTGCCAGCAGTAGACGGCACAATGAGCAGTTCTTC.

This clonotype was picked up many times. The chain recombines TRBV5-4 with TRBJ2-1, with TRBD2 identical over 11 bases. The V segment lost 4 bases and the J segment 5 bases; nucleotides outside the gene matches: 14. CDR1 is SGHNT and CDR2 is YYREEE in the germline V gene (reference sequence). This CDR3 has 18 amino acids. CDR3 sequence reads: CASSPYLSGGAVDNEQFF. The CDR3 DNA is TGTGCCAGCAGCCCTTACCTTAGCGGGGGGGCAGTGGACAATGAGCAGTTCTTC.

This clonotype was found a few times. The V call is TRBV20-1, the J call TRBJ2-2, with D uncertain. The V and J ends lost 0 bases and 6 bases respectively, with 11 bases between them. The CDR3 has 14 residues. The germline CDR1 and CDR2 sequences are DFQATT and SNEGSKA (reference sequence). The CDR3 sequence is CSAREGRLAGELFF. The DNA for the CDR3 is TGCAGTGCTAGAGAGGGCAGATTAGCCGGGGAGCTGTTTTTT.

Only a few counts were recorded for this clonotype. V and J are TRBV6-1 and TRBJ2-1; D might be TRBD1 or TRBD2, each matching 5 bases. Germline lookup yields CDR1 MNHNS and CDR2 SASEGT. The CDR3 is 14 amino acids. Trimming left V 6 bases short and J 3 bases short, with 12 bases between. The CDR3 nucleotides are TGTGCCAGCAGGCCCCCGGGGCTCTACAATGAGCAGTTCTTC. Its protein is CASRPPGLYNEQFF.

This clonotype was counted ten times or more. CDR3 sequence reads: CASRDSGLAIHEQYF. As DNA, the CDR3 is TGTGCCAGCAGGGACTCGGGACTAGCCATACACGAGCAGTACTTC. This rearrangement joins TRBV6-5 to TRBJ2-7; 9 bases fit TRBD2. The junction had 11 bases not matched to a gene; V was cut back by 6 bases and J by 5 bases. This CDR3 has 15 amino acids. CDR1 and CDR2 from the germline V gene are MNHEY and SVGAGI.

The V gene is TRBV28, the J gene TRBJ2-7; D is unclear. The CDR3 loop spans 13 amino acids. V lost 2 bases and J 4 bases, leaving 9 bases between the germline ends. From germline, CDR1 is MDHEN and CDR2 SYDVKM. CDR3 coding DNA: TGTGCCAGCAGTTTAGAGGCACTGTACGAGCAGTACTTC. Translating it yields CASSLEALYEQYF.

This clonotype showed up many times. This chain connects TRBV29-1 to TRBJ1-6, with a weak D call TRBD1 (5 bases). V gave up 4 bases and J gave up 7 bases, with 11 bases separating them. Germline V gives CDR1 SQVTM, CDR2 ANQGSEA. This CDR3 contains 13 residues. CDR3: CSVAAGRNSPLHF. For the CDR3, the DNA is TGCAGCGTTGCGGCAGGGCGAAATTCACCCCTCCACTTT.

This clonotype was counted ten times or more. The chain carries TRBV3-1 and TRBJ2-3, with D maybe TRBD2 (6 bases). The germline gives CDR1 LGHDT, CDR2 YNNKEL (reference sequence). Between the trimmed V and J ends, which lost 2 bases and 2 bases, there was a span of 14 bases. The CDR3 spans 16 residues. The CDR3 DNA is TGTGCCAGCAGCCAATGGCGGGGACTGTTCACAGATACGCAGTATTTT. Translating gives CASSQWRGLFTDTQYF.